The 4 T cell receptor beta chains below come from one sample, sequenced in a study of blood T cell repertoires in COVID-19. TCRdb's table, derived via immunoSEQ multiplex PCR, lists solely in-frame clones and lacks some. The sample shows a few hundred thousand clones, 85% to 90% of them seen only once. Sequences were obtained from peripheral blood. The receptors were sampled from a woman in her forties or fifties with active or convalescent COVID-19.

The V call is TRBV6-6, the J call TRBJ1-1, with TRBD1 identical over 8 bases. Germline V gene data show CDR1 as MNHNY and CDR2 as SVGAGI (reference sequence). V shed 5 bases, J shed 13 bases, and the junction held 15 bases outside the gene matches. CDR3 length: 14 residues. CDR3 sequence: CASSPSDRGLRGFF. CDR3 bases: TGTGCCAGCAGTCCCTCCGACAGGGGCCTCCGGGGTTTCTTT.

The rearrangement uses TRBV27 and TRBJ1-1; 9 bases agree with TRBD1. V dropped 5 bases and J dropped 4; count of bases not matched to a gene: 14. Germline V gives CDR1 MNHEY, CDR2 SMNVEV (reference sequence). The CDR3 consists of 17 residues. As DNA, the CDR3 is TGTGCCAGCAGTCACACCCCGGGACAGGGTTCGGGCACTGAAGCTTTCTTT. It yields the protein CASSHTPGQGSGTEAFF.

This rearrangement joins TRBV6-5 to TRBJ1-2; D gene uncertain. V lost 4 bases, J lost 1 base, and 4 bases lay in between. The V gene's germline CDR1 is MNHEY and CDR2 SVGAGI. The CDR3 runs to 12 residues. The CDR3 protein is CASSSSNYGYTF. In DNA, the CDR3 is TGTGCCAGCAGTTCGAGTAACTATGGCTACACCTTC.

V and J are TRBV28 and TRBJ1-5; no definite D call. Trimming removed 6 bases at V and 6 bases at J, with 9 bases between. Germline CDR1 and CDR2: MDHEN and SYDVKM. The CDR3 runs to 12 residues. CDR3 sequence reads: CASSQIRQPQHF. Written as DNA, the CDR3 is TGTGCCAGCAGCCAGATCCGTCAGCCCCAGCATTTT.